The present entry profiles one TCR beta chain with its context. Its antigen is currently unknown. Germline V gene lookup returns CDR1 SGHRS and CDR2 YFSETQ. The length of the CDR3 is 14 residues. V was trimmed by 0 bases and J by 7 bases, leaving 11 bases between them. The sample belongs to a study of cytomegalovirus exposure and HLA in healthy donors. The PCR employed 60 Vbeta primers together with 13 Jbeta primers. In the original analysis: Approximately 87 million unique TCR beta chains, about 12 million shared, were counted in a later analysis. Sequenced by immunoSEQ multiplex PCR; TCRdb stores in-frame clones only, minus some. The DNA gave D and trimming, while V, J and clone size come from that table. The sample records about 120,000 clones, about 76% being singletons. Points from the study as a whole: There were under 200 TCR beta chains listed as cytomegalovirus-associated.

The sequencing sample was made of PBMCs. The source of this sequence is a woman aged 40 to 50 in good health and CMV-seronegative. V gene TRBV5-1 combines with J gene TRBJ1-5; TRBD1 is a possible D gene (5 bases). The CDR3 DNA reads as TGCGCCAGCAGCTTGGGTCAGGGAGGACAGCCCCAGCATTTT. It encodes CASSLGQGGQPQHF.